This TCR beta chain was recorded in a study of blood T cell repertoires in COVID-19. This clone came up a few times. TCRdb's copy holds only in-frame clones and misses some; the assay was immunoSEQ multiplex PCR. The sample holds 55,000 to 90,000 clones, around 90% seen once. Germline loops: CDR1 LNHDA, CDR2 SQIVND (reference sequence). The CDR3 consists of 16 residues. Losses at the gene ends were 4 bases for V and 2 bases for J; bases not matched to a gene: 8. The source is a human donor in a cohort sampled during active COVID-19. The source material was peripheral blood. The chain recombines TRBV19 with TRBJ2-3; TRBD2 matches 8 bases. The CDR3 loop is CASSSREGTPTDTQYF. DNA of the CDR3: TGTGCCAGTAGTAGCCGGGAGGGGACCCCCACAGATACGCAGTATTTT.